The 29 T cell receptor beta chains below come from one sample, sequenced in a study of identical twins. TCRdb fed the 5' RACE reads into MiXCR, producing one record per CDR3 protein. The sample records roughly 1.6 million distinct CDR3 sequences, around 29% being singletons. The material sequenced was cord blood. The source is a newborn girl in good health.

There are a few counts of this clonotype. The J gene is TRBJ2-7, the V gene TRBV5-1, with 7 positions matching TRBD1. The V gene end was trimmed by 0 bases and the J gene end by 12 bases; junction bases not matched to a gene: 3. The germline CDR1 and CDR2 sequences are SGHRS and YFSETQ. There are 11 residues in the CDR3. CDR3 in amino acids: CASSLGQGMYF. The CDR3 nucleotides are TGCGCCAGCAGCTTGGGACAGGGAATGTACTTC.

J is TRBJ2-2 and V is TRBV24-1; D gene uncertain. The germline CDR1 and CDR2 sequences are KGHDR and SFDVKD. V dropped 0 bases and J dropped 1 base, with 5 bases sitting between them. This CDR3 spans 15 amino acids. Here the CDR3 reads CATSDLRQNTGELFF. CDR3 sequence (DNA): TGTGCCACCAGTGATTTGCGCCAGAACACCGGGGAGCTGTTTTTT.

This chain uses TRBV20-1 with TRBJ2-1, with a possible D match to TRBD2 (5 bases). In germline, CDR1 is DFQATT, CDR2 SNEGSKA (reference sequence). V gave up 6 bases and J gave up 6 bases, with 12 bases separating them. This CDR3 spans 12 amino acids. DNA of the CDR3: TGCAGTGCCCCAGACTACCCCAATGAGCAGTTCTTC. Its translation is CSAPDYPNEQFF.

Only a few counts were recorded for this clonotype. This chain connects TRBV10-3 to TRBJ1-6; D perhaps matches TRBD1 (5 bases). Trimming took off 8 bases at V and 7 bases at J, with 9 bases between the two ends. Germline loops: CDR1 ENHRY, CDR2 SYGVKD. This CDR3 has 12 residues. The CDR3 DNA sequence: TGTGCCATCGGACATGGGAATTCACCCCTCCACTTT. Translation: CAIGHGNSPLHF.

A few counts support this clonotype. CDR3 in DNA: TGTGCCAGCGGCCCGGGCGGAAGTGAAAAACTGTTTTTT. This sequence encodes CASGPGGSEKLFF. The chain employs TRBV27 and TRBJ1-4; no reliable D call. This CDR3 contains 13 residues. V lost 8 bases, J lost 7 bases, and 14 bases lay in between. Germline lookup yields CDR1 MNHEY and CDR2 SMNVEV (reference sequence).

The chain has TRBV7-9 and TRBJ2-5, with D tentatively TRBD1 or TRBD2 (5 bases each). Germline assignment: CDR1 SEHNR and CDR2 FQNEAQ (reference sequence). Trimming removed 1 base at V and 11 bases at J, with 20 bases between. The CDR3 length is 15 residues. The CDR3 reads CASSLGSGRYYGQYF. The CDR3, as DNA: TGTGCCAGCAGCTTAGGTTCGGGACGATACTACGGGCAGTACTTC.

V is TRBV3-1 and J is TRBJ2-4, with D possibly being TRBD2 (6 bases). Looked up from germline, CDR1 is LGHDT and CDR2 is YNNKEL (reference sequence). The CDR3 is 17 residues long. Trimming removed 1 base from V and 2 bases from J, with 15 bases in between. The CDR3 DNA reads TGTGCCAGCAGCCAAGGCGGGGTCAGGACATCCAAAAACATTCAGTACTTC. Encoded protein: CASSQGGVRTSKNIQYF.

The CDR3 bases are TGTGCCAGCAGTGCACACGGGACCCAGTACTTC. Translation: CASSAHGTQYF. The chain employs TRBV9 and TRBJ2-7; D not certain. The J call is in doubt because the DNA end fits TRBJ2-5 better. The CDR3 spans 11 residues. Germline CDR1 and CDR2: SGDLS and YYNGEE.

This clonotype has a handful of counts. The rearrangement joins TRBV5-1 to TRBJ1-1, with TRBD1 identical over 7 bases. The J segment lost 0 bases and the V segment lost 4 bases, leaving 12 bases of the junction unmatched. The germline gives CDR1 SGHRS, CDR2 YFSETQ. The CDR3 runs 17 residues. The CDR3 bases are TGCGCCAGCAGCCCCCGGGACAGTCCATTAATGAACACTGAAGCTTTCTTT. Protein: CASSPRDSPLMNTEAFF.

In its sample, this clonotype was seen a few times. The rearrangement links TRBV20-1 to TRBJ2-5; D gene uncertain. Germline-derived CDR1 and CDR2 are DFQATT and SNEGSKA (reference sequence). This CDR3 is built from 13 residues. Trimming shortened V by 3 bases and J by 1 base, and 9 bases separated the two germline ends. The CDR3 protein is CSASHRSQETQYF. In nucleotides, the CDR3 is TGCAGTGCTAGTCATCGCAGCCAAGAGACCCAGTACTTC.

CDR3 region: CASSPIRGTGMNTEAFF. CDR3 sequence (DNA): TGTGCCAGCAGCCCTATCCGGGGGACAGGGATGAACACTGAAGCTTTCTTT. V usage is TRBV7-9 and J usage is TRBJ1-1; TRBD1 agrees at 9 bases. The CDR3 totals 17 residues. The V gene's germline CDR1 is SEHNR and CDR2 FQNEAQ (reference sequence). The ends lost 5 bases at V and 0 bases at J; junction bases unmatched: 10.

This clonotype was seen only a few times. A read error may be the cause here, since a much bigger clone is one base away. The chain recombines TRBV20-1 with TRBJ2-7, with 8 bases identical to TRBD2. V shed 3 bases and J 7 bases; nucleotides not matched to a gene: 5. CDR1 is DFQATT and CDR2 is SNEGSKA in the germline V gene (reference sequence). This CDR3 has 12 amino acids. The DNA of the CDR3 is TGCAGTGCTAGCGGGGGGGCCAATGAGCAGTACTTC. Translated: CSASGGANEQYF.

Remarks on this clonotype: Possible read error: a much larger clone is one base away. The chain has TRBV29-1 and TRBJ2-7; D might be TRBD1 (8 bases). The CDR3 totals 15 residues. The germline V and J ends were trimmed by 4 bases and 7 bases, with 23 bases remaining between them. Germline CDR1 reads SQVTM; CDR2 reads ANQGSEA. As DNA, the CDR3 is TGCAGCGTTGCGGTCTTGGACAGGGACTACAATGAGCAGTACTTC. It is translated as CSVAVLDRDYNEQYF.

This chain links TRBV6-5 with TRBJ2-1, with D perhaps TRBD1 (5 bases). The CDR3 consists of 17 residues. Trimming removed 2 bases from V and 0 bases from J, with 14 bases in between. CDR1 is MNHEY and CDR2 is SVGAGI in the germline V gene. The CDR3 reads CASSYRRGASSYNEQFF. DNA for the CDR3: TGTGCCAGCAGTTACCGAAGGGGCGCGAGCTCCTACAATGAGCAGTTCTTC.

The gene calls are TRBV20-1 and TRBJ2-7, with unresolved D. Trimming shortened V by 4 bases and J by 1 base, and 11 bases separated the two germline ends. The CDR3 consists of 13 residues. Per the germline V gene, CDR1 is DFQATT and CDR2 is SNEGSKA (reference sequence). CDR3 region: CSATKRVSYEQYF. CDR3 nucleotide sequence: TGCAGTGCTACTAAACGGGTTTCCTACGAGCAGTACTTC.

The V call is TRBV25-1, the J call TRBJ1-3; no firm D call. Per germline, CDR1 MGHDK and CDR2 SYGVNS. CDR3 length: 12 residues. V was trimmed by 4 bases and J by 4 bases, leaving 5 bases between them. The CDR3 DNA reads as TGTGCCAGCAGTGCCCTGGGAAACACCATATATTTT. This translates into CASSALGNTIYF. Full variable domain (rest looked up from reference TRBV25-1 and TRBJ1-3): EADIYQTPRYLVIGTGKKITLECSQTMGHDKMYWYQQDPGMELHLIHYSYGVNSTEKGDLSSESTVSRIRTEHFPLTLESARPSHTSQYLCASSALGNTIYFGEGSWLTVV.

This chain connects TRBV6-6 to TRBJ1-4, with TRBD1 matching 8 bases. V lost 6 bases to trimming and J lost 8 bases; unmatched junction nucleotides: 11. The germline CDR1 and CDR2 sequences are MNHNY and SVGAGI (reference sequence). The CDR3 is made up of 15 amino acids. The CDR3 DNA sequence: TGTGCCAGCAGCCTACGACAGGGGTTGGGGGAAAAACTGTTTTTT. Amino acids: CASSLRQGLGEKLFF.

In this sample, this clonotype turned up a few times. The V call is TRBV14, the J call TRBJ2-7; no definite D call. V lost 0 bases and J lost 4, with 10 bases in between. Germline V gene data show CDR1 as SGHDN and CDR2 as FVKESK. CDR3 size: 14 residues. The CDR3 nucleotides are TGTGCCAGCAGCCAAGAGGGCAGGCTGTACGAGCAGTACTTC. Amino acid sequence: CASSQEGRLYEQYF. The variable domain in full, with the rest retrieved from reference TRBV14 and TRBJ2-7, is EAGVTQFPSHSVIEKGQTVTLRCDPISGHDNLYWYRRVMGKEIKFLLHFVKESKQDESGMPNNRFLAERTGGTYSTLKVQPAELEDSGVYFCASSQEGRLYEQYFGPGTRLTVT.

The chain uses TRBV5-1 and TRBJ1-1, with no clear D. The CDR3 totals 14 residues. Germline V gene lookup returns CDR1 SGHRS and CDR2 YFSETQ. V was trimmed by 1 base and J by 0 bases, leaving 7 bases between them. CDR3 sequence: CASSLQEMNTEAFF. The CDR3 DNA reads TGCGCCAGCAGCTTGCAGGAGATGAACACTGAAGCTTTCTTT.

This clonotype appeared many times. CDR3 DNA sequence: TGTGCCAGCAGTGAAAAGGCAGTACCCTCCTACGAGCAGTACTTC. Encoded protein: CASSEKAVPSYEQYF. The chain is built from TRBV6-1 and TRBJ2-7; no definite D call. The CDR3 is made up of 15 amino acids. Between the trimmed V and J ends, which lost 2 bases and 0 bases, there was a span of 11 bases. Germline V gene data show CDR1 as MNHNS and CDR2 as SASEGT.

V is TRBV12-3 or TRBV12-4 and J is TRBJ2-2, with unresolved D. The CDR3 runs to 14 residues. V lost 1 base and J 6 bases, leaving 9 bases between the germline ends. Here the CDR3 DNA reads TGTGCCAGCAGTTTAGGTTCAGGACCCGGGGAGCTGTTTTTT. It specifies CASSLGSGPGELFF.

This clonotype was counted only a few times. The V gene is TRBV27, the J gene TRBJ2-5; D unclear. The end of the DNA aligns better with TRBJ2-7, so the J call may be wrong. The germline CDR1 and CDR2 sequences are MNHEY and SMNVEV (reference sequence). CDR3 size: 13 residues. CDR3 region: CASSFPVGYEQYF. CDR3 bases: TGTGCCAGCAGTTTCCCGGTAGGGTACGAGCAGTACTTC.

The chain employs TRBV3-1 and TRBJ2-6; 7 bases map to TRBD1. Trimming at V came to 4 bases and at J to 1 base, leaving 4 bases not matched to a gene. The germline gives CDR1 LGHDT, CDR2 YNNKEL (reference sequence). The CDR3 is made up of 16 amino acids. The CDR3 region is CASSRDSSSGANVLTF. In DNA form, the CDR3 reads TGTGCCAGCAGCCGGGACAGTTCATCTGGGGCCAACGTCCTGACTTTC.

The V gene is TRBV21-1, the J gene TRBJ2-7. TRBV21-1 is flagged as a pseudogene. The CDR3 is 14 residues long. This chain's CDR3 is CASSPSWDTYEQYF. The CDR3 nucleotides are TGTGCCAGCAGCCCCTCGTGGGACACCTACGAGCAGTACTTC.

The chain combines TRBV20-1 with TRBJ1-1, with D possibly being TRBD1 (5 bases). V was pared by 4 bases and J by 3 bases, with 15 bases between. The CDR3 has 14 residues. The germline V gene has CDR1 DFQATT and CDR2 SNEGSKA (reference sequence). CDR3 nucleotide sequence: TGCAGTGCTACAGAAGGCGGGGGGTACACTGAAGCTTTCTTT. Translating it yields CSATEGGGYTEAFF.

This clonotype appeared a few times. The chain links TRBV12-3 or TRBV12-4 to TRBJ2-2, with a possible D match to TRBD2 (5 bases). CDR3 length equals 13 residues. Trimming took 3 bases from V and 5 from J, leaving 7 bases between them. CDR3 coding DNA: TGTGCCAGCAGTTTCTTAGCGACCGGGGAGCTGTTTTTT. Its translation: CASSFLATGELFF.

The J gene is TRBJ2-1, the V gene TRBV24-1, with a weak D call TRBD1 (7 bases). Trimming shortened V by 6 bases and J by 9 bases, and 11 bases separated the two germline ends. The length of the CDR3 is 12 residues. Germline CDR1 and CDR2: KGHDR and SFDVKD. CDR3 sequence (DNA): TGTGCCACCAGTAGCAGGGGGGTTGAGCAGTTCTTC. Encoded protein: CATSSRGVEQFF.

The chain couples TRBV6-5 to TRBJ1-2; D is perhaps TRBD1 (5 bases). Trimming cost V 2 bases and J 1 base, with 11 bases left between them. The germline V gene encodes CDR1 MNHEY and CDR2 SVGAGI. The CDR3 sequence is 15 residues long. For the CDR3, the DNA is TGTGCCAGCAGTTACGTAGGGACGGTTAACTATGGCTACACCTTC. Translating it yields CASSYVGTVNYGYTF.

This clonotype was recorded a few times. The V call is TRBV29-1, the J call TRBJ2-2; TRBD1 aligns across 11 bases. Germline CDR1 SQVTM, CDR2 ANQGSEA. This CDR3 has 13 amino acids. V lost 4 bases to trimming and J lost 8 bases; unmatched junction nucleotides: 3. The CDR3 is CSVGTGGSGELFF. The DNA for the CDR3 is TGCAGCGTTGGGACAGGGGGCTCGGGGGAGCTGTTTTTT.